The entry below describes one T cell receptor (beta chain). The data were taken from a study of blood T cell repertoires in COVID-19. On the study more broadly: Acute and convalescent COVID-19 samples came from the United States, Italy and Spain. T cells, B-cell-depleted T cells, or PBMCs provided the cDNA or gDNA that served as material.

This CDR3 is built from 13 residues. V gave up 6 bases and J gave up 9 bases; unmatched junction bases: 6. The V gene's germline CDR1 is MNHEY and CDR2 SMNVEV (reference sequence). This table comes from immunoSEQ multiplex PCR, and its TCRdb copy is limited to in-frame clones, with some not included. Of about 170,000 clones detected, roughly 81% appear once; the ten largest clones hold under 3.5%. In Seattle, patients joined the study during active infection and were tracked longitudinally. This chain joins TRBV27 and TRBJ2-1, with 9 bases that match TRBD1. The source of this sequence is a woman aged 80 or over with COVID-19, enrolled during active disease. Sequenced material: peripheral blood. CDR3 DNA sequence: TGTGCCAGCAGGACCACAGGGGGCGTTGAGCAGTTCTTC. This translates into CASRTTGGVEQFF.